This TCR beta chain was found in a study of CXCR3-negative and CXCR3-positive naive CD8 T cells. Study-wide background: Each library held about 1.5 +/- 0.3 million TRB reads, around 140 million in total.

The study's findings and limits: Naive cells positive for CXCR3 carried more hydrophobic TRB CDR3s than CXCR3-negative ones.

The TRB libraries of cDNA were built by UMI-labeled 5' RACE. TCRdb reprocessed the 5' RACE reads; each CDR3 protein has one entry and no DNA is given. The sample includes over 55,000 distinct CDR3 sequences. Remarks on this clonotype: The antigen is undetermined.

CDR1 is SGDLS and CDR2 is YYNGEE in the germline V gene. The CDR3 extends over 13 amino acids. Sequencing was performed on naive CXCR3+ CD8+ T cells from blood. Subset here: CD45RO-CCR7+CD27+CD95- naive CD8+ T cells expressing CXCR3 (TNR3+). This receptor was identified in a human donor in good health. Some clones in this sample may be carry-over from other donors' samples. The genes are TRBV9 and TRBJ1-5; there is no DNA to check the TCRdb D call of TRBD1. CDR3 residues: CASSSAGHRPQHF.